This T cell receptor beta chain is drawn from a study of OX40 agonist ivuxolimab in advanced cancers. Details on this clone: The target antigen is unknown.

People who had autoimmune disease history or systemic immunosuppression were excluded. Trimming pared 5 bases from V and 1 base from J, leaving 9 bases between. The CDR3 runs 14 residues. Per germline, CDR1 MNHEY and CDR2 SVGAGI. The study's findings and limits: Specificity for antigen went undetermined in the expanded peripheral T cells.

Only in-frame clones appear in the TCRdb table, and some are missing; sequencing was by immunoSEQ multiplex PCR. The sample holds 75,000 to 90,000 clones, approximately 84% seen once. Sequenced here: CD4+ or CD8+ T cells sorted from blood, sampled in a trial of the OX40 agonist ivuxolimab. The chain recombines TRBV6-5 with TRBJ1-5, with a tentative D call TRBD1 (5 bases). The receptor was derived from an adult with an advanced solid tumor such as melanoma, head and neck, liver or kidney cancer. CDR3 bases: TGTGCCAGCAGTCTTCGGACAAGCAATCAGCCCCAGCATTTT. This encodes CASSLRTSNQPQHF.